This is a list of T cell receptor beta chains from one sample in a study of shared clonotypes between healthy human individuals. Sequenced by immunoSEQ multiplex PCR; TCRdb stores in-frame clones only, minus some. The sample has 2 million to 2.5 million clones; around 95% are singletons. The sample comprised naive CD4+ T cells sorted from blood. The origin of the receptors is a man aged 18 to 30 in good health. Each CDR3 is given with its conserved first and last residue. A D gene is named only where the DNA matches it firmly. The size field is filled for only some rows; it gives once, few, many or a size class.

abundance,len,d_gene,j_gene,v_gene,CDR3aa,CDR3nt
once,14,NA,TRBJ1-1,TRBV5-4,CASSSTGTNTEAFF,TGTGCCAGCAGCTCTACAGGTACCAACACTGAAGCTTTCTTT
NA,13,NA,TRBJ1-5,TRBV30,CAWSAQEDQPQHF,TGTGCCTGGAGTGCCCAGGAGGATCAGCCCCAGCATTTT
NA,15,TRBD2,TRBJ2-5,TRBV28,CASSLSGLAGETQYF,TGTGCCAGCAGTTTGTCGGGACTAGCGGGGGAGACCCAGTACTTC
NA,13,NA,TRBJ1-5,TRBV18,CASSPSRNQPQHF,TGTGCCAGCTCACCGTCCCGCAATCAGCCCCAGCATTTT
NA,11,NA,TRBJ1-2,TRBV7-9,CASSLSLGYTF,TGTGCCAGCAGCTTATCCCTGGGCTACACCTTC
NA,14,TRBD1,TRBJ2-7,TRBV2,CASKGQVNSYEQYF,TGTGCCAGCAAAGGACAGGTTAACTCCTACGAGCAGTACTTC
NA,13,NA,TRBJ2-5,TRBV7-2,CASRIAAQETQYF,TGTGCCAGCAGGATAGCGGCCCAAGAGACCCAGTACTTC
NA,12,NA,TRBJ2-7,TRBV30,CAWGASSYEQYF,TGTGCCTGGGGGGCTAGCTCCTACGAGCAGTACTTC
NA,13,NA,TRBJ1-5,TRBV7-7,CASSRGGRPPQHF,TGTGCTAGCAGTCGAGGGGGTCGACCGCCCCAGCATTTT
NA,18,TRBD2,TRBJ2-7,TRBV28,CASSPWEGGLAGAYEQYF,TGTGCCAGCAGTCCATGGGAGGGGGGACTAGCGGGCGCCTACGAGCAGTACTTC
NA,15,TRBD2,TRBJ2-1,TRBV10-3,CAISESGNSYNEQFF,TGTGCCATCAGTGAAAGCGGGAACTCCTACAATGAGCAGTTCTTC
NA,17,TRBD2,TRBJ2-5,TRBV15,CATSRDFGAGGPETQYF,TGTGCCACCAGCAGAGATTTCGGAGCGGGGGGGCCCGAGACCCAGTACTTC
NA,15,NA,TRBJ2-2,TRBV27,CASSPGGQGTGELFF,TGTGCCAGCAGTCCGGGGGGACAAGGCACCGGGGAGCTGTTTTTT
NA,13,NA,TRBJ2-3,TRBV6-6,CASSFGWADTQYF,TGTGCCAGCAGTTTCGGGTGGGCAGATACGCAGTATTTT
NA,17,NA,TRBJ1-2,TRBV5-4,CASSLGTHRAALGGYTF,TGTGCCAGCAGCTTGGGGACACATCGGGCGGCTTTGGGTGGCTACACCTTC
NA,13,NA,TRBJ2-7,TRBV6-5,CASSLRSSYEQYF,TGTGCCAGCAGTTTAAGGAGCTCCTACGAGCAGTACTTC
NA,13,TRBD1,TRBJ1-2,TRBV7-9,CASSPRTGTGYTF,TGTGCCAGCAGCCCGCGGACAGGGACTGGCTACACCTTC
once,14,NA,TRBJ1-3,TRBV28,CASSFTQFGNTIYF,TGTGCCAGCAGTTTTACCCAGTTTGGAAACACCATATATTTT
NA,18,TRBD2,TRBJ2-7,TRBV7-9,CASSLGVTSGRALDEQYF,TGTGCCAGCAGCCTGGGGGTGACTAGCGGGAGGGCCCTAGACGAGCAGTACTTC
NA,16,NA,TRBJ2-2,TRBV13,CASSLYIPSGTGELFF,TGTGCCAGCAGCTTATATATCCCGAGCGGGACCGGGGAGCTGTTTTTT
NA,13,NA,TRBJ1-1,TRBV6-6,CASSYLGDTEAFF,TGTGCCAGCAGTTATTTGGGGGACACTGAAGCTTTCTTT
NA,16,TRBD2,TRBJ2-3,TRBV28,CASSTRRGGWTDTQYF,TGTGCCAGCTCCACGAGGCGGGGGGGCTGGACAGATACGCAGTATTTT
NA,10,NA,TRBJ2-3,TRBV20-1,CSPNTDTQYF,TGCAGCCCGAACACAGATACGCAGTATTTT
NA,14,NA,TRBJ2-2,TRBV18,CASSPGINTGELFF,TGTGCCAGCTCACCAGGCATTAACACCGGGGAGCTGTTTTTT
NA,14,TRBD2,TRBJ2-7,TRBV10-1,CASSPGLAAYEQYF,TGCGCCAGCAGCCCGGGACTAGCGGCCTACGAGCAGTACTTC
NA,17,TRBD2,TRBJ2-3,TRBV7-9,CASSLGTSGGTTDTQYF,TGTGCCAGCAGCTTAGGGACTAGCGGGGGAACCACAGATACGCAGTATTTT
NA,14,NA,TRBJ1-3,TRBV2,CASSAGPSGNTIYF,TGTGCCAGCAGCGCGGGGCCCTCTGGAAACACCATATATTTT
NA,15,NA,TRBJ2-7,TRBV7-2,CASSLGGSGTYEQYF,TGTGCCAGCAGCTTAGGAGGTAGCGGTACCTACGAGCAGTACTTC
NA,16,TRBD1,TRBJ1-5,TRBV28,CASSSWDRGGNQPQHF,TGTGCCAGCAGTTCCTGGGACAGGGGAGGCAATCAGCCCCAGCATTTT
NA,12,NA,TRBJ2-7,TRBV18,CASSQGSYEQYF,TGTGCCAGCTCACAGGGTTCCTACGAGCAGTACTTC
NA,14,TRBD1,TRBJ1-1,TRBV18,CASLTGTGSTEAFF,TGTGCCAGCTTAACCGGGACAGGGTCCACTGAAGCTTTCTTT
NA,14,TRBD2,TRBJ2-2,TRBV7-9,CASSSSGSTGELFF,TGTGCCAGCAGCTCAAGCGGGAGTACCGGGGAGCTGTTTTTT
few,14,NA,TRBJ1-6,TRBV2,CASSPGTSNSPLHF,TGTGCCAGCAGTCCCGGGACTTCAAATTCACCCCTCCACTTT
NA,14,TRBD1,TRBJ2-5,TRBV7-6,CASSRTGGAETQYF,TGTGCCAGCAGCCGGACAGGGGGCGCGGAGACCCAGTACTTC
NA,19,TRBD2,TRBJ2-3,TRBV30,CAWSGWASGTSLEADTQYF,TGTGCCTGGAGTGGTTGGGCTAGCGGGACCTCCCTGGAAGCAGATACGCAGTATTTT
NA,16,NA,TRBJ2-7,TRBV7-9,CASSLGDITWGYEQYF,TGTGCCAGCAGCTTAGGCGACATCACTTGGGGCTACGAGCAGTACTTC
once,16,NA,TRBJ2-3,TRBV5-4,CASSSKLGGGTDTQYF,TGTGCCAGCAGCTCTAAACTGGGAGGAGGAACAGATACGCAGTATTTT
NA,17,TRBD2,TRBJ2-5,TRBV4-1,CASSPSSSGGLQETQYF,TGCGCCAGCAGCCCCTCGTCGTCGGGGGGACTCCAAGAGACCCAGTACTTC
NA,13,TRBD2,TRBJ2-5,TRBV28,CASLTGGRETQYF,TGTGCCAGCCTCACGGGGGGACGGGAGACCCAGTACTTC
NA,16,NA,TRBJ1-5,TRBV21-1,CASSIRGGGEDQPQHF,TGTGCCAGCAGCATTCGGGGTGGGGGAGAAGATCAGCCCCAGCATTTT
NA,14,TRBD1,TRBJ1-4,TRBV6-6,CASSLTGTNEKLFF,TGTGCCAGCAGTTTGACAGGGACTAATGAAAAACTGTTTTTT
NA,15,TRBD2,TRBJ2-3,TRBV5-4,CASSSGGGSTDTQYF,TGTGCCAGCAGCTCGGGCGGGGGGAGCACAGATACGCAGTATTTT
NA,12,NA,TRBJ2-3,TRBV7-6,CASSLIIDTQYF,TGTGCCAGCAGCTTAATAATAGATACGCAGTATTTT
NA,11,NA,TRBJ2-3,TRBV28,CASGRGDTQYF,TGTGCCAGCGGAAGGGGGGATACGCAGTATTTT
NA,15,TRBD2,TRBJ2-2,TRBV5-1,CASSFGGSATGELFF,TGCGCCAGCAGCTTCGGCGGGAGCGCTACCGGGGAGCTGTTTTTT
NA,12,NA,TRBJ1-5,TRBV6-5,CASSSGRQPQHF,TGTGCCAGCAGTTCCGGGCGTCAGCCCCAGCATTTT
NA,16,NA,TRBJ2-7,TRBV11-1,CASSSEGDSEPYEQYF,TGTGCCAGCAGCTCGGAGGGTGACAGCGAACCCTACGAGCAGTACTTC
NA,13,NA,TRBJ2-1,TRBV18,CASSLLNYNEQFF,TGTGCCAGCTCACTACTCAACTACAATGAGCAGTTCTTC
NA,13,NA,TRBJ1-3,TRBV6-1,CASSEGGGGTIYF,TGTGCCAGCAGTGAAGGGGGTGGCGGCACCATATATTTT
NA,15,TRBD2,TRBJ2-1,TRBV13,CASSARLAGGREQFF,TGTGCCAGCAGCGCCCGACTAGCGGGGGGGCGGGAGCAGTTCTTC
NA,15,NA,TRBJ2-7,TRBV27,CASSLTGRLSYEQYF,TGTGCCAGCAGTCTGACGGGACGTCTTTCCTACGAGCAGTACTTC
NA,13,TRBD1,TRBJ1-4,TRBV25-1,CASSRDRKKKLFF,TGTGCCAGCAGCCGGGACAGGAAGAAAAAACTGTTTTTT
NA,15,NA,TRBJ2-7,TRBV18,CASSPPVGGSYEQYF,TGTGCCAGCTCACCACCGGTTGGGGGGTCCTACGAGCAGTACTTC